This T cell receptor beta chain was identified during a study of cytomegalovirus exposure and HLA in healthy donors. Study background: The roughly 110 validation repertoires used the same platform as the approximately 620 first-cohort repertoires (as reported by a later analysis). Study-wide points: TCR beta chains numbering more than 150 were designated cytomegalovirus-associated. High sensitivity and specificity were reportedly achieved when the classifier diagnosed cytomegalovirus status.

Repertoires were generated with immunoSEQ multiplex PCR, while TCRdb's copy carries only in-frame clones and drops some. There are approximately 260,000 clones in the sample; 80% to 90% occur only once, and 1% lies in the top ten. This CDR3 is 15 amino acids long. V lost 5 bases, J lost 1 base, and 6 bases stayed unmatched. Germline CDR1 and CDR2: SGHNT and YENEEA. Note on this clone: The antigen remains undetermined.

These donors were members of the roughly 110-subject validation cohort, a group separate from the approximately 680-subject first cohort. The V gene is TRBV11-3, the J gene TRBJ1-2, with TRBD1 matching over 8 bases. This receptor was obtained from a woman under 30 in good health and CMV-seronegative. Sequenced: PBMCs. Here the CDR3 DNA reads TGTGCCAGCAGCCAAAACAGGGGGAGTAACTATGGCTACACCTTC. It yields the protein CASSQNRGSNYGYTF.